The next 10 T cell receptor beta chains were all read from a single sample in a study of control samples from healthy donors and cancer patients. The protocol was immunoSEQ multiplex PCR, while the TCRdb copy is restricted to in-frame clones and leaves out a portion. The sample holds around 2,200 clones; about 98% are singletons and the top ten take roughly 1.7%. Sample: PBMCs. These receptors originate from a man between 65 and 79 years old with head and neck cancer.

V is TRBV9 and J is TRBJ1-4, with D perhaps TRBD1 (5 bases). The CDR3 totals 14 residues. Trimming took 0 bases from V and 12 from J, leaving 15 bases between them. Germline assignment: CDR1 SGDLS and CDR2 YYNGEE. CDR3 loop: CASSVVPSGGELFF. CDR3 bases: TGTGCCAGCAGCGTAGTCCCTTCCGGGGGGGAACTGTTTTTT.

The rearrangement links TRBV19 to TRBJ2-1; 9 bases are shared with TRBD1. This CDR3 is 16 amino acids long. After removal of 4 bases from V and 5 bases from J, the junction contained 9 bases not matched to a gene. Germline assignment: CDR1 LNHDA and CDR2 SQIVND (reference sequence). CDR3 residues: CASSKLRTGAHNEQFF. CDR3 coding DNA: TGTGCCAGTAGTAAACTCCGGACAGGGGCCCACAATGAGCAGTTCTTC.

V and J are TRBV3-1 (or the pseudogene TRBV3-2) and TRBJ2-1; 10 nucleotides agree with TRBD2. The CDR3 spans 17 residues. Germline assignment: CDR1 LGHDT and CDR2 YNNKEL (reference sequence). Trimming removed 4 bases from V and 8 bases from J; junction bases left unmatched: 14. The CDR3 sequence is CASSLFPPGTSVDEQFF. The CDR3 nucleotides are TGTGCCAGCAGCCTTTTCCCTCCCGGGACTAGCGTCGATGAGCAGTTCTTC.

The chain carries TRBV6-6 and TRBJ2-3; no clear D gene. Per the germline V gene, CDR1 is MNHNY and CDR2 is SVGAGI (reference sequence). The CDR3 is 11 residues long. V lost 6 bases and J lost 7, with 8 bases in between. CDR3 bases: TGTGCCAGCAGCCCGGCGAATACGCAGTATTTT. It encodes CASSPANTQYF.

The V and J genes are TRBV23-1 and TRBJ1-2; a weak D match, TRBD1 (5 bases). TRBV23-1 is an ORF for which the function is uncertain. The CDR3 is 18 residues long. Trimming removed 4 bases from V and 5 bases from J, with 26 bases in between. CDR3 amino acids: CASSPLEGPDGAGYGYTF. The CDR3, as DNA: TGCGCCAGCAGTCCATTAGAGGGTCCGGATGGGGCGGGGTATGGCTACACCTTC.

This rearrangement joins TRBV6-6 to TRBJ2-1; no clear D. Per the germline V gene, CDR1 is MNHNY and CDR2 is SVGAGI (reference sequence). The CDR3 spans 12 residues. Trimming removed 8 bases from V and 4 bases from J, with 9 bases in between. The CDR3 spells CASSLVYNEQFF. In DNA form, the CDR3 reads TGTGCCAGCTCTCTGGTGTACAATGAGCAGTTCTTC.

This clone was seen only once. The chain recombines TRBV2 with TRBJ2-3; 9 nucleotides align to TRBD2. The junction had 13 bases not matched to a gene; V was cut back by 6 bases and J by 0 bases. Germline V gene sequence: CDR1 SNHLY, CDR2 FYNNEI. This CDR3 spans 18 amino acids. In nucleotides, the CDR3 is TGTGCCAGCAGATTCGGGTCTAGCGGGGACCCTAGCACAGATACGCAGTATTTT. Translation gives CASRFGSSGDPSTDTQYF.

The V gene is TRBV3-1 (or the pseudogene TRBV3-2), the J gene TRBJ2-2; D is undetermined. The CDR3 consists of 13 residues. Trimming removed 4 bases from V and 9 bases from J, with 12 bases in between. CDR1 and CDR2 from the germline V gene are LGHDT and YNNKEL (reference sequence). The CDR3 bases are TGTGCCAGCAGCCCACTGAGGTCCCGGGAGCTGTTTTTT. It codes for CASSPLRSRELFF.

This clone is a singleton in its sample. The chain has TRBV27 and TRBJ2-7, with a possible D match to TRBD2 (8 bases). Germline CDR1 and CDR2: MNHEY and SMNVEV (reference sequence). V was shortened by 0 bases and J by 2 bases, with 17 bases between the two germline ends. The CDR3 sequence is 17 residues long. The DNA of the CDR3 is TGTGCCAGCAGTTTATCGATTAGCGGGACAGCTACCTACGAGCAGTACTTC. It encodes CASSLSISGTATYEQYF.

The chain uses TRBV5-1 and TRBJ2-7; D is possibly TRBD2 (6 bases). The CDR3 is 13 residues long. Germline V gives CDR1 SGHRS, CDR2 YFSETQ. Between the trimmed V and J ends, which lost 0 bases and 7 bases, there was a span of 11 bases. Here the CDR3 DNA reads TGCGCCAGCAGCTTGGGAGGGGCGGGGGAGCAGTACTTC. Amino acid sequence: CASSLGGAGEQYF.